The 22 T cell receptor beta chains given below trace back to one sample, sequenced in a study of CD8+ T cells in alopecia areata. The authors extracted RNA and reverse transcribed it into cDNA as the sequencing template. Assay used: immunoSEQ multiplex PCR; TCRdb lists only in-frame clones, some missing. The data contain roughly 220,000 clones, around two fifths of them seen just once; the ten biggest clones take up 0.48%. The treatment here: oral pan-JAK inhibitor, 5-10 mg twice daily. The material sequenced was CD4+ T cells sorted from blood, taken at week 34, from a patient treated with tofacitinib. All receptors come from a human donor with alopecia areata.

The chain links TRBV5-1 to TRBJ2-6; 8 bases fit TRBD1. V lost 1 base and J lost 2; bases outside the gene matches: 2. The germline gives CDR1 SGHRS, CDR2 YFSETQ. The CDR3 is made up of 16 amino acids. CDR3 DNA: TGCGCCAGCAGCTTGCCGACAGGGGCTGGGGCCAACGTCCTGACTTTC. Amino acid sequence: CASSLPTGAGANVLTF.

This chain joins TRBV11-2 and TRBJ2-5, with TRBD2 identical over 12 bases. CDR1 and CDR2 from the germline V gene are SGHAT and FQNNGV. V lost 5 bases, J lost 1 base, and 5 bases stayed unmatched. The CDR3 is 16 residues long. For the CDR3, the DNA is TGTGCCAGCAGCGTATCTAGCGGGGGGGGCCAAGAGACCCAGTACTTC. Its protein product is CASSVSSGGGQETQYF.

The genes are TRBV4-1 and TRBJ1-1; D may be TRBD1 (5 bases). The germline gives CDR1 MGHRA, CDR2 YSYEKL. V was shortened by 4 bases and J by 4 bases, with 19 bases between the two germline ends. This CDR3 is built from 16 residues. CDR3 nucleotide sequence: TGCGCCAGCAGCCCGCCAGGGCGTGCGGTAAGCACTGAAGCTTTCTTT. Its protein product is CASSPPGRAVSTEAFF.

A few counts support this clone. The rearrangement links TRBV2 to TRBJ2-2, with D tentatively TRBD1 or TRBD2 (5 bases each). Germline assignment: CDR1 SNHLY and CDR2 FYNNEI. The CDR3 loop spans 14 amino acids. V was trimmed by 2 bases and J by 7 bases, leaving 11 bases between them. The CDR3 reads CASSELVGVGELFF. In DNA, the CDR3 is TGTGCCAGCAGTGAACTGGTGGGGGTCGGGGAGCTGTTTTTT.

The chain joins TRBV10-3 to TRBJ1-2; the D is unclear. Germline V gene lookup returns CDR1 ENHRY and CDR2 SYGVKD. Between the trimmed V and J ends, which lost 0 bases and 2 bases, there was a span of 4 bases. The CDR3 spans 13 residues. The CDR3: CAISESGNYGYTF. CDR3 bases: TGTGCCATCAGTGAGTCAGGGAACTATGGCTACACCTTC.

The chain uses TRBV14 and TRBJ2-6, with TRBD1 identical over 7 bases. The CDR3 extends over 17 amino acids. The V gene end was trimmed by 3 bases and the J gene end by 4 bases; junction bases not matched to a gene: 9. Germline V gene sequence: CDR1 SGHDN, CDR2 FVKESK. CDR3 bases: TGTGCCAGCAGCCATGGGACAGCTCGGTTGGGGGCCAACGTCCTGACTTTC. It codes for CASSHGTARLGANVLTF.

J is TRBJ2-3 and V is TRBV7-9; D is possibly TRBD1 (6 bases). Germline V gives CDR1 SEHNR, CDR2 FQNEAQ (reference sequence). CDR3 length: 15 residues. Trimming pared 5 bases from V and 6 bases from J, leaving 18 bases between. The CDR3 loop reads CASSQDRSVTDTQYF. The CDR3 DNA reads TGTGCCAGCAGCCAGGACAGATCGGTAACGGATACGCAGTATTTT.

This chain connects TRBV6-5 to TRBJ1-1, with a possible D match to TRBD1 (5 bases). Germline CDR1 reads MNHEY; CDR2 reads SVGAGI. V lost 1 base and J 5 bases, leaving 14 bases between the germline ends. CDR3 length: 15 residues. The CDR3, as DNA: TGTGCCAGCAGTTACTGGCAGGGCGGAGGGACTGAAGCTTTCTTT. Translating gives CASSYWQGGGTEAFF.

The V gene is TRBV10-2, the J gene TRBJ2-2; D uncertain. Trimming stripped 8 bases from V and 6 bases from J, with 10 bases between. Germline V CDR1 and CDR2: WSHSY, SAAADI. This CDR3 contains 12 residues. In DNA form, the CDR3 reads TGCGCCAGCTGGTCAGATTCCGGGGAGCTGTTTTTT. This encodes CASWSDSGELFF.

The chain carries TRBV6-1 and TRBJ2-3, with D unresolved. Looked up from germline, CDR1 is MNHNS and CDR2 is SASEGT. CDR3 size: 13 residues. V was trimmed by 1 base and J by 4 bases, leaving 6 bases between them. DNA for the CDR3: TGTGCCAGCAGTGAAGACACTTCAGATACGCAGTATTTT. Protein sequence: CASSEDTSDTQYF.

The chain employs TRBV11-2 and TRBJ2-1; 7 nucleotides line up with TRBD2. The germline gives CDR1 SGHAT, CDR2 FQNNGV. The junction had 1 base not matched to a gene; V was cut back by 1 base and J by 1 base. The CDR3 spans 15 residues. CDR3 DNA: TGTGCCAGCAGCTTAGCGGGAGGATCCTACAATGAGCAGTTCTTC. This translates into CASSLAGGSYNEQFF.

The sample holds a few counts of this clone. The J gene is TRBJ1-1, the V gene TRBV30; no clear D. Germline V gene data show CDR1 as GTSNPN and CDR2 as SVGIG (reference sequence). This CDR3 contains 11 residues. V shed 0 bases and J shed 11 bases, with 10 bases lying between them. The CDR3 region is CAWSVGLAAFF. The CDR3 DNA reads TGTGCCTGGAGTGTGGGTTTGGCGGCTTTCTTT.

This clone has more than one count but fewer than ten. The chain joins TRBV30 to TRBJ2-1; TRBD2 matches at 13 bases. Per germline, CDR1 GTSNPN and CDR2 SVGIG (reference sequence). The V segment lost 0 bases and the J segment 7 bases; nucleotides outside the gene matches: 9. The CDR3 covers 17 residues. CDR3 loop: CAWSVTSGRVARNEQFF. Here the CDR3 DNA reads TGTGCCTGGAGTGTAACTAGCGGGAGGGTAGCACGTAATGAGCAGTTCTTC.

The V and J genes are TRBV9 and TRBJ2-1, with TRBD2 identical over 9 bases. Unmatched junction bases numbered 2, after V lost 4 bases and J lost 0 bases. Germline CDR1 and CDR2: SGDLS and YYNGEE. This CDR3 region has 15 residues. As DNA, the CDR3 is TGTGCCAGCAGCTATAGCGGGAGCTCCTACAATGAGCAGTTCTTC. Translating it yields CASSYSGSSYNEQFF. The entire variable domain, with the rest obtained from reference TRBV9 and TRBJ2-1, is as follows: DSGVTQTPKHLITATGQRVTLRCSPRSGDLSVYWYQQSLDQGLQFLIQYYNGEERAKGNILERFSAQQFPDLHSELNLSSLELGDSALYFCASSYSGSSYNEQFFGPGTRLTVL.

The V call is TRBV6-1, the J call TRBJ2-7; no clear D. Germline lookup yields CDR1 MNHNS and CDR2 SASEGT. CDR3 size: 11 residues. Trimming stripped 6 bases from V and 3 bases from J, with 6 bases between. CDR3 sequence: CASRQNYEQYF. CDR3 nucleotide sequence: TGTGCCAGCAGACAGAACTACGAGCAGTACTTC.

This chain connects TRBV5-1 to TRBJ2-7; D unclear. CDR1 and CDR2 from the germline V gene are SGHRS and YFSETQ. The length of the CDR3 is 16 residues. V lost 1 base and J 5 bases, leaving 19 bases between the germline ends. The CDR3 here is CASSLKIGVRSDEQYF. The CDR3 DNA is TGCGCCAGCAGCTTGAAAATCGGCGTACGTTCAGACGAGCAGTACTTC.

This rearrangement joins TRBV7-9 to TRBJ2-1; D not resolved. The CDR3 runs 14 residues. Germline CDR1 and CDR2: SEHNR and FQNEAQ (reference sequence). Trimming shortened V by 5 bases and J by 6 bases, and 14 bases separated the two germline ends. The CDR3 DNA reads TGTGCCAGCAGCCCGATCCCCCTCGCCAATGAGCAGTTCTTC. This gives the protein CASSPIPLANEQFF.

This chain connects TRBV2 to TRBJ2-7, with 11 nucleotides matching TRBD2. The CDR3 consists of 16 residues. With 3 bases clipped from V and 3 bases from J, the junction kept 7 bases outside the gene matches. The germline CDR1 and CDR2 sequences are SNHLY and FYNNEI. CDR3 residues: CASSDPGLAADYEQYF. The CDR3 nucleotides read TGTGCCAGCAGTGATCCGGGACTAGCGGCCGACTACGAGCAGTACTTC.

V is TRBV6-6 and J is TRBJ2-7; D is possibly TRBD1 (5 bases). The CDR3 extends over 12 amino acids. The germline V gene encodes CDR1 MNHNY and CDR2 SVGAGI (reference sequence). V shed 7 bases and J shed 3 bases, with 10 bases lying between them. CDR3 nucleotide sequence: TGTGCCAGCACCCTAGACAGCTACGAGCAGTACTTC. Translation: CASTLDSYEQYF.

In this sample, this clone turned up many times. V and J are TRBV6-6 and TRBJ2-3; TRBD2 aligns across 10 bases. This CDR3 is 15 amino acids long. Trimming removed 2 bases from V and 7 bases from J; junction bases left unmatched: 6. Germline values: CDR1 MNHNY, CDR2 SVGAGI (reference sequence). DNA of the CDR3: TGTGCCAGCAGTTACGCAAGCGGGAGGGCGAATACGCAGTATTTT. Amino acids: CASSYASGRANTQYF.

The CDR3 region has the DNA TGTGCCTCCTCTCTGACTAGCGGGGAAACAGATACGCAGTATTTT. This encodes CASSLTSGETDTQYF. The gene calls are TRBV30 and TRBJ2-3, with TRBD2 identical over 11 bases. There are 15 residues in the CDR3. Per germline, CDR1 GTSNPN and CDR2 SVGIG (reference sequence). The V and J ends lost 7 bases and 3 bases, in that order; junction bases with no gene match: 9.

This clone was seen a handful of times. The rearrangement links TRBV5-4 to TRBJ2-1; D might be TRBD2 (5 bases). CDR1 is SGHNT, CDR2 YYREEE, per germline (reference sequence). V lost 1 base and J 9 bases, leaving 11 bases between the germline ends. This CDR3 region has 13 residues. The CDR3 protein is CASSLHVEGEQFF. CDR3 bases: TGTGCCAGCAGCTTGCATGTAGAGGGTGAGCAGTTCTTC.